The 19 T cell receptor beta chains given below trace back to one sample, sequenced in a study of control samples from healthy donors and cancer patients (dated by TCRdb to between 2020 and 2021). The method was the immunoSEQ multiplex PCR assay. TCRdb limited this immuneACCESS table to in-frame rearrangements with V and J called. A share of clones is missing; checked studies link under half to unresolved V genes, and the rest is unexplained. Recorded for this sample are about 140,000 clones; 91% of them occurred a single time. The ten largest clones take up 5.5% to 7.5% of the sample. The sequenced material came from blood. The origin of the receptors is a man between 18 and 29 years old in good health.

The chain combines TRBV9 with TRBJ2-2, with D possibly being TRBD2 (6 bases). Germline assignment: CDR1 SGDLS and CDR2 YYNGEE. This CDR3 comprises 15 residues. V lost 4 bases to trimming and J lost 2 bases, with 12 bases between them. The chain's CDR3 is CASSIRDFNTGELFF. DNA of the CDR3: TGTGCCAGCAGCATACGGGACTTTAACACCGGGGAGCTGTTTTTT.

The chain carries TRBV12-5 and TRBJ2-7; D is unclear. Trimming took off 3 bases at V and 2 bases at J, with 8 bases between the two ends. This CDR3 is 13 amino acids long. CDR1 and CDR2 (germline): LGHNT, FRNRAP. This CDR3 is CASGFDTAYEQYF. The CDR3 DNA is TGTGCTAGTGGTTTTGACACTGCCTACGAGCAGTACTTC.

The count of this clone is one. V gene TRBV29-1 combines with J gene TRBJ2-7; D possibly corresponds to TRBD1 (5 bases). Trimming took off 4 bases at V and 0 bases at J, with 25 bases between the two ends. Germline CDR1 SQVTM, CDR2 ANQGSEA. The CDR3 sequence is 18 residues long. Here the CDR3 reads CSVVISGRQPFYSYEQYF. The CDR3 DNA sequence: TGCAGCGTTGTGATATCCGGCAGACAGCCTTTTTACTCCTACGAGCAGTACTTC.

The chain joins TRBV28 to TRBJ2-6; TRBD1 might be the D (5 bases). The V gene's germline CDR1 is MDHEN and CDR2 SYDVKM. Trimming took off 5 bases at V and 0 bases at J, with 11 bases between the two ends. This CDR3 comprises 16 residues. The CDR3 DNA reads as TGTGCCAGCAGTCTACCAGGGCACTCTGGGGCCAACGTCCTGACTTTC. This sequence encodes CASSLPGHSGANVLTF.

The chain links TRBV6-4 to TRBJ2-5; D is possibly TRBD1 or TRBD2 (5 bases each). This CDR3 spans 18 amino acids. Germline V gene sequence: CDR1 MRHNA, CDR2 SNTAGT. Trimming took 0 bases from V and 4 from J, leaving 21 bases between them. The CDR3 DNA reads TGTGCCAGCAGTGACTCGTTGTGGTTTATGGGGGTGGGAGAGACCCAGTACTTC. It encodes CASSDSLWFMGVGETQYF.

V usage is TRBV6-5 and J usage is TRBJ1-3, with unresolved D. Trimming removed 5 bases at V and 4 bases at J, with 9 bases between. CDR3 length: 13 amino acids. Germline loops: CDR1 MNHEY, CDR2 SVGAGI. The CDR3 DNA reads as TGTGCCAGCAGTCCTCCGGCCGGAAACACCATATATTTT. Amino acid sequence: CASSPPAGNTIYF.

This chain connects TRBV4-1 to TRBJ2-7; TRBD1 matches at 7 bases. CDR3 length: 17 amino acids. Germline CDR1 MGHRA, CDR2 YSYEKL. The V and J ends lost 4 bases and 5 bases, in that order; junction bases with no gene match: 17. DNA of the CDR3: TGCGCCAGCAGCCGCCCCATTTTACAGGGGATAATCCACGAGCAGTACTTC. Protein product: CASSRPILQGIIHEQYF.

The chain is built from TRBV4-1 and TRBJ1-4; TRBD1 might be the D (5 bases). Germline V gene lookup returns CDR1 MGHRA and CDR2 YSYEKL. The CDR3 has 15 residues. V lost 1 base to trimming and J lost 8 bases, with 14 bases between them. This CDR3 reads CASSQVQGAGEKLFF. The CDR3 nucleotides read TGCGCCAGCAGCCAAGTTCAAGGGGCAGGGGAAAAACTGTTTTTT.

V usage is TRBV5-1 and J usage is TRBJ2-5, with unresolved D. The CDR3 is made up of 14 amino acids. The ends were cut back, 4 bases at V and 5 bases at J, with 15 bases in the middle. In germline, CDR1 is SGHRS, CDR2 YFSETQ. The CDR3 spells CASSGMTTRETQYF. In nucleotides, the CDR3 is TGCGCCAGCAGCGGGATGACAACGCGGGAGACCCAGTACTTC.

The chain recombines TRBV27 with TRBJ2-1; TRBD2 matches 8 bases. The ends lost 2 bases at V and 3 bases at J; junction bases unmatched: 6. The CDR3 has 16 residues. The germline V gene encodes CDR1 MNHEY and CDR2 SMNVEV (reference sequence). The CDR3 region is CASSLLSSGNYNEQFF. CDR3 DNA sequence: TGTGCCAGCAGTTTACTAAGTAGCGGGAACTACAATGAGCAGTTCTTC.

V gene TRBV3-1 (or the pseudogene TRBV3-2) combines with J gene TRBJ2-7; tentative D call: TRBD2 (6 bases). The CDR3 spans 11 residues. Looked up from germline, CDR1 is LGHDT and CDR2 is YNNKEL (reference sequence). The CDR3 spells CASGESYEQYF. CDR3 bases: TGTGCATCGGGAGAGTCCTACGAGCAGTACTTC.

This chain uses TRBV7-9 with TRBJ2-3; 8 nucleotides agree with TRBD1. J was trimmed by 5 bases and V by 0 bases; bases with no gene match: 7. Germline CDR1 and CDR2: SEHNR and FQNEAQ (reference sequence). The CDR3 consists of 16 residues. The CDR3 region is CASSLAFRGLQDTQYF. The CDR3 DNA reads TGTGCCAGCAGCTTAGCGTTCAGGGGGCTTCAAGATACGCAGTATTTT. Full variable domain (outside the CDR3, taken from reference TRBV7-9 and TRBJ2-3): DTGVSQNPRHKITKRGQNVTFRCDPISEHNRLYWYRQTLGQGPEFLTYFQNEAQLEKSRLLSDRFSAERPKGSFSTLEIQRTEQGDSAMYLCASSLAFRGLQDTQYFGPGTRLTVL.

The chain couples TRBV2 to TRBJ2-1, with TRBD2 identical over 16 bases. The length of the CDR3 is 19 residues. Looked up from germline, CDR1 is SNHLY and CDR2 is FYNNEI. With V trimmed by 5 bases and J by 0 bases, 7 bases remained unmatched. CDR3 loop: CASSNTGLAGGSSYNEQFF. CDR3 nucleotide sequence: TGTGCCAGCAGTAATACGGGACTAGCGGGGGGGAGCTCCTACAATGAGCAGTTCTTC.

The chain recombines TRBV10-2 with TRBJ2-5; TRBD2 agrees at 8 bases. Germline values: CDR1 WSHSY, CDR2 SAAADI. After removal of 9 bases from V and 2 bases from J, the junction contained 5 bases not matched to a gene. CDR3 length: 13 amino acids. The CDR3 sequence: CASKRGLQETQYF. CDR3 bases: TGCGCCAGTAAGCGGGGGCTTCAAGAGACCCAGTACTTC.

The rearrangement uses TRBV29-1 and TRBJ1-1; 10 positions agree with TRBD1. From germline, CDR1 is SQVTM and CDR2 ANQGSEA. The V gene end was trimmed by 4 bases and the J gene end by 0 bases; junction bases not matched to a gene: 5. The CDR3 is 15 residues long. The CDR3 nucleotides are TGCAGCGTTGTGGGGACAGGGGATCTGAACACTGAAGCTTTCTTT. It translates to CSVVGTGDLNTEAFF.

This sequence joins TRBV6-6 and TRBJ2-3; D gene uncertain. CDR1 is MNHNY and CDR2 is SVGAGI in the germline V gene (reference sequence). V was pared by 2 bases and J by 6 bases, with 6 bases between. The CDR3 runs to 12 residues. The CDR3 loop is CASSYVKDTQYF. CDR3 DNA sequence: TGTGCCAGCAGTTACGTGAAGGATACGCAGTATTTT.

V usage is TRBV20-1 and J usage is TRBJ2-7; D is possibly TRBD1 or TRBD2 (6 bases each). The V end lost 3 bases, the J end lost 1 base, and 16 bases lay between the germline ends. The CDR3 has 15 amino acids. Germline V CDR1 and CDR2: DFQATT, SNEGSKA (reference sequence). CDR3 coding DNA: TGCAGTGCTAGTCTGGGGGGCTCTGGGTCCTACGAGCAGTACTTC. Protein product: CSASLGGSGSYEQYF.

This clone was seen once. The V call is TRBV6-2 or TRBV6-3, the J call TRBJ1-3; D unclear. Trimming took off 2 bases at V and 2 bases at J, with 7 bases between the two ends. This CDR3 region has 14 residues. The germline V gene has CDR1 MNHEY and CDR2 SVGEGT. The CDR3 here is CASSYGKAGNTIYF. CDR3 sequence (DNA): TGTGCCAGCAGTTACGGCAAGGCTGGAAACACCATATATTTT.

The chain couples TRBV19 to TRBJ2-3; 8 nucleotides match TRBD2. Germline values: CDR1 LNHDA, CDR2 SQIVND (reference sequence). This CDR3 region has 15 residues. V lost 3 bases and J lost 6; bases outside the gene matches: 8. The CDR3 spells CASSIGLAGRDTQYF. The CDR3, as DNA: TGTGCCAGTAGTATCGGTCTAGCGGGTAGGGATACGCAGTATTTT. Filled out from reference TRBV19 and TRBJ2-3, the complete variable domain reads DGGITQSPKYLFRKEGQNVTLSCEQNLNHDAMYWYRQDPGQGLRLIYYSQIVNDFQKGDIAEGYSVSREKKESFPLTVTSAQKNPTAFYLCASSIGLAGRDTQYFGPGTRLTVL.